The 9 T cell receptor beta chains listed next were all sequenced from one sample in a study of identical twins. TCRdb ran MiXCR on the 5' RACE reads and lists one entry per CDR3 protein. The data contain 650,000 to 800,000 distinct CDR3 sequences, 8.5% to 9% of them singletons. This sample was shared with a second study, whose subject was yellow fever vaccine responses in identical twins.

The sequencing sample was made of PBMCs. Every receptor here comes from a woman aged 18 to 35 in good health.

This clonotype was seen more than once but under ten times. The CDR3 spells CASRSTGGSLSTDTQYF. In DNA, the CDR3 is TGTGCCAGCAGAAGTACAGGGGGGTCCCTCAGCACAGATACGCAGTATTTT. This chain uses TRBV2 with TRBJ2-3; 8 bases align to TRBD1. Trimming at V came to 6 bases and at J to 0 bases, leaving 11 bases not matched to a gene. The CDR3 length is 17 residues. The germline CDR1 and CDR2 sequences are SNHLY and FYNNEI.

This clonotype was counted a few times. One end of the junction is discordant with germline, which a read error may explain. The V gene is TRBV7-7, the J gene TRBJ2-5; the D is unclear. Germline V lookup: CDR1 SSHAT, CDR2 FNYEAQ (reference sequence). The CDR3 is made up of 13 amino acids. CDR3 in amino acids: CASSSVGMETQYF. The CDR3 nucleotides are TGTGCTAGCAGCTCTGTGGGGATGGAGACCCAGTACTTC.

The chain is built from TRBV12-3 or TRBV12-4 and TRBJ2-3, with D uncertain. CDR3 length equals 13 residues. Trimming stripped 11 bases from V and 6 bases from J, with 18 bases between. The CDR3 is CAQSAQLRDTQYF. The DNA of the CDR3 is TGTGCCCAGTCAGCGCAACTAAGGGATACGCAGTATTTT.

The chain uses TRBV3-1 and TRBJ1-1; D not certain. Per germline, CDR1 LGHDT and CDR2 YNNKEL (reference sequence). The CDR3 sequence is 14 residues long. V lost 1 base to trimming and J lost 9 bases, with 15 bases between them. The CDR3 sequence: CASSQVGGAKKAFF. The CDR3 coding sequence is TGTGCCAGCAGCCAAGTCGGCGGAGCGAAGAAAGCTTTCTTT.

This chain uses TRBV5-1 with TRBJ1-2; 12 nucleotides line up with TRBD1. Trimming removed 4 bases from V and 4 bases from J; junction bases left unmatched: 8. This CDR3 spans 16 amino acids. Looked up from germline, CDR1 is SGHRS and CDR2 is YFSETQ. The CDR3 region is CASSPGQGADGYGYTF. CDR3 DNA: TGCGCCAGCAGCCCGGGACAGGGGGCCGACGGCTATGGCTACACCTTC.

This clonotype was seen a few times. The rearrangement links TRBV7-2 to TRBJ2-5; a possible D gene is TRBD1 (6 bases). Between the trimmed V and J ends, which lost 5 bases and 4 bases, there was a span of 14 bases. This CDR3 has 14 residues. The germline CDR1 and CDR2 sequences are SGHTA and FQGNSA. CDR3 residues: CASSQRKGGETQYF. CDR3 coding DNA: TGTGCCAGCAGCCAGCGGAAAGGGGGAGAGACCCAGTACTTC.

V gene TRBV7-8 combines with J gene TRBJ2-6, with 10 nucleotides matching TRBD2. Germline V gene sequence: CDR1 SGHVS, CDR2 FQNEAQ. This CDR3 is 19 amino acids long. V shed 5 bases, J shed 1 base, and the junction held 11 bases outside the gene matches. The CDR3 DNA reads TGTGCCAGCAGCCCGTCGGGAGCGGGGGGGCGTTCTGGGGCCAACGTCCTGACTTTC. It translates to CASSPSGAGGRSGANVLTF.

The CDR3 DNA reads as TGTGCCAGTAGTATAGACTCCTTTCAAGGTTACAATCAGCCCCAGCATTTT. Protein product: CASSIDSFQGYNQPQHF. The rearrangement uses TRBV19 and TRBJ1-5, with D unresolved. Germline V CDR1 and CDR2: LNHDA, SQIVND (reference sequence). V shed 0 bases and J shed 3 bases, with 15 bases lying between them. The length of the CDR3 is 17 residues.

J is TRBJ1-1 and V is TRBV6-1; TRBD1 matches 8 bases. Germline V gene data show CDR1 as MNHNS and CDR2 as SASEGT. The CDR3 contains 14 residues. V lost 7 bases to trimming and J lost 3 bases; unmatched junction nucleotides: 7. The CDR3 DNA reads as TGTGCCAGCACCTTTGACAGGGGAGACACTGAAGCTTTCTTT. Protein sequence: CASTFDRGDTEAFF.